These 8 T cell receptor beta chains came from one sample sequenced in a study of a mutant IDH1 vaccine in newly diagnosed glioma. These receptors' targets are unknown. Only in-frame clones appear in the TCRdb table, and some are missing; sequencing was by immunoSEQ multiplex PCR. This sample carries roughly 120,000 clones, about 80% of them seen once, and the ten largest clones take 4.5% to 7%. Specified time point: week 11, during vaccination. A 20-mer mutant IDH1 peptide at 300 ug was injected subcutaneously with topical imiquimod. Specimen: PBMCs, collected from a glioma patient whose treatment included an IDH1 peptide vaccine. The receptors were sampled from a man aged 35-49 years with glioma.

V usage is TRBV4-1 and J usage is TRBJ2-1, with a weak D call TRBD1 (5 bases). Germline values: CDR1 MGHRA, CDR2 YSYEKL. V dropped 1 base and J dropped 7 bases, with 8 bases sitting between them. The CDR3 runs to 13 residues. The CDR3 nucleotides are TGCGCCAGCAGCCAAGTAAAGGGGAATGAGCAGTTCTTC. Amino acid sequence: CASSQVKGNEQFF.

The chain couples TRBV9 to TRBJ2-1; perhaps TRBD2 as D (6 bases). There are 14 residues in the CDR3. Germline V gives CDR1 SGDLS, CDR2 YYNGEE. Trimming removed 0 bases from V and 10 bases from J, with 14 bases in between. CDR3 sequence reads: CASSVEGGKIEQFF. The DNA for the CDR3 is TGTGCCAGCAGCGTAGAAGGCGGGAAAATAGAGCAGTTCTTC. Based on the CDR3 plus reference TRBV9 and TRBJ2-1, the full variable domain is DSGVTQTPKHLITATGQRVTLRCSPRSGDLSVYWYQQSLDQGLQFLIQYYNGEERAKGNILERFSAQQFPDLHSELNLSSLELGDSALYFCASSVEGGKIEQFFGPGTRLTVL.

The chain combines TRBV7-6 with TRBJ2-5; D is ambiguous. Germline V lookup: CDR1 SGHVS, CDR2 FNYEAQ. CDR3 length: 13 amino acids. With 4 bases removed from V and 5 bases from J, the gap between germline ends came to 11 bases. The CDR3 coding sequence is TGTGCCAGCAGCTCCACCCGAAGCGAGACCCAGTACTTC. Amino acid sequence: CASSSTRSETQYF. Variable domain in full (rest from reference TRBV7-6 and TRBJ2-5): GAGVSQSPRYKVTKRGQDVALRCDPISGHVSLYWYRQALGQGPEFLTYFNYEAQQDKSGLPNDRFSAERPEGSISTLTIQRTEQRDSAMYRCASSSTRSETQYFGPGTRLLVL.

The CDR3 DNA reads as TGTGCCAGCAGCAAAGCGGATAGCGGGAGTGCGGGCGGATGCGGCGAGCAGTACTTC. As protein: CASSKADSGSAGGCGEQYF. The V and J genes are TRBV21-1 and TRBJ2-7; the D call TRBD2 from the table was never checked on the DNA. TRBV21-1 is classified as a pseudogene. The CDR3 has 19 residues.

This clone was observed a single time. The chain is built from TRBV28 and TRBJ1-2, with D unresolved. Germline V lookup: CDR1 MDHEN, CDR2 SYDVKM. Trimming cost V 5 bases and J 4 bases, with 14 bases left between them. This CDR3 is built from 14 residues. The CDR3 protein is CASSPGTEGYGYTF. Written as DNA, the CDR3 is TGTGCCAGCAGTCCCGGTACGGAGGGCTATGGCTACACCTTC.

The chain has TRBV7-5 and TRBJ2-3; the listed D gene, TRBD2, was not tested against the DNA. TRBV7-5 is tagged as a pseudogene. CDR3 length equals 13 residues. CDR3 region: CASSPTVQTGQYF. The CDR3 DNA sequence: TGTGCCAGCAGCCCGACGGTTCAAACGGGGCAGTATTTT.

The chain is built from TRBV10-3 and TRBJ2-1; D remains unclear. This CDR3 is 15 amino acids long. CDR1 and CDR2 from the germline V gene are ENHRY and SYGVKD. The germline V and J ends were trimmed by 0 bases and 5 bases, with 11 bases remaining between them. The CDR3 DNA reads TGTGCCATCAGTGAGTCACCGGCTCCAAACAATGAGCAGTTCTTC. Amino acids: CAISESPAPNNEQFF.

This chain connects TRBV18 to TRBJ2-5; D not resolved. V was shortened by 2 bases and J by 2 bases, with 9 bases between the two germline ends. CDR1 KGHSH and CDR2 LQKENI come from the germline V gene. CDR3 length: 14 amino acids. The CDR3 reads CASSPSANQETQYF. The CDR3 nucleotides read TGTGCCAGCTCACCAAGCGCGAATCAAGAGACCCAGTACTTC.